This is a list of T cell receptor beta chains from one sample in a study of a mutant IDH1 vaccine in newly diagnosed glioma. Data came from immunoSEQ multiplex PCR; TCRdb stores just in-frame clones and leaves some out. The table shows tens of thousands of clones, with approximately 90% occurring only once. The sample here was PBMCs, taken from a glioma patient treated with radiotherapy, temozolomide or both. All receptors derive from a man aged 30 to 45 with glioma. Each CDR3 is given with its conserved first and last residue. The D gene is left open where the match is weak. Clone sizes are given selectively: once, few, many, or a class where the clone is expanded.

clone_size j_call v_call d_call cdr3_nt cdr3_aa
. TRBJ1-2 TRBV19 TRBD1 TGTGCCAGTAGTCCCGGGACAGGTCTGACCGGCTACACCTTC CASSPGTGLTGYTF
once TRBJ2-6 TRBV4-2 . TGTGCCAGCAGCTTCTCAGGGGCGGCTGGGGCCAACGTCCTGACTTTC CASSFSGAAGANVLTF
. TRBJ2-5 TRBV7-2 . TGTGCCAGCAGCTTAATGGAAGAGACCCAGTACTTC CASSLMEETQYF
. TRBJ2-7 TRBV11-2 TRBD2 TGTGCCAGCAGCCTCGGACTAGCGGGAGGGCCGTCCTACGAGCAGTACTTC CASSLGLAGGPSYEQYF
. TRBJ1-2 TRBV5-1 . TGCGCCAGCAGCTTGTCATCAGGATCCCGGTCGGCGGGCTACACCTTC CASSLSSGSRSAGYTF
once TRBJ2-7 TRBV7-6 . TGTGCCAGCAGCTTAGATCCGGTGGGCTCCTACGAGCAGTACTTC CASSLDPVGSYEQYF
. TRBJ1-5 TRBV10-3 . TGTGCCATCAGTGAGTCGTATTGGGGCGGGGGCAATCAGCCCCAGCATTTT CAISESYWGGGNQPQHF
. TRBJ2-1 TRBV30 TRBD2 TGTGCCTGGAGTTCGGCTAGCGGGAGAAATGAGCAGTTCTTC CAWSSASGRNEQFF
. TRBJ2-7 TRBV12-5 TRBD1 TGTGCTAGTGGTTTGGTACCCACAGGGGTTGGCGAGCAGTACTTC CASGLVPTGVGEQYF
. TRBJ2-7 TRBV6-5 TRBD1 TGTGCCAGCAGTGGGGGGACAGGGCGGTCCTACGAGCAGTACTTC CASSGGTGRSYEQYF
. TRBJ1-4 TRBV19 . TGTGCCAGTAGTACCCGCCTCTCTCCCGCTAATGAAAAACTGTTTTTT CASSTRLSPANEKLFF
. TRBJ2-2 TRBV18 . TGTGCCAGCTCACTGGGGGTGAGGACCGGGGAGCTGTTTTTT CASSLGVRTGELFF
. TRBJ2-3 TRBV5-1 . TGCGCCAGCAGCTTGGCCAAAGGAGGGGGCGGAACAGATACGCAGTATTTT CASSLAKGGGGTDTQYF
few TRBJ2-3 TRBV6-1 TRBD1 TGTGCCAGCAGCCGCGGGGACAGGACCCCAGATACGCAGTATTTT CASSRGDRTPDTQYF
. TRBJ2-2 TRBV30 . TGTGCCTGGGGCAGGGGAATTGTACACACCGGGGAGCTGTTTTTT CAWGRGIVHTGELFF
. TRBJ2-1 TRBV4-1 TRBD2 TGCGCCAGCAGCCAAGATCTAGCGGGAGGCTACAATGAGCAGTTCTTC CASSQDLAGGYNEQFF
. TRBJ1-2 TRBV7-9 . TGTGCCAGCAGCCAAAACGACCTCGACAGTAGTAACTATGGCTACACCTTC CASSQNDLDSSNYGYTF
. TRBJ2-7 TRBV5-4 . TGTGCCAGCAGCTTGGACGGCACTGACTACGAGCAGTACTTC CASSLDGTDYEQYF
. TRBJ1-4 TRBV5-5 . TGTGCCAGCAGCTTGGCCCCGCGGGAAAAACTGTTTTTT CASSLAPREKLFF
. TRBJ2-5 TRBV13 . TGTGCCAGCAGCTTTCAAGAGACCCAGTACTTC CASSFQETQYF
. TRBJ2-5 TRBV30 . TGTGCCTGGAGTGTACACCCCCTTGAGACCCAGTACTTC CAWSVHPLETQYF
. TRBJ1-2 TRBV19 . TGTGCCAGTAAAGCGGCTGTGCAGACCTATGGCTACACCTTC CASKAAVQTYGYTF
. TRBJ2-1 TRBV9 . TGTGCCAGCAGCCCCTTAGGAGTAGTATCCTACAATGAGCAGTTCTTC CASSPLGVVSYNEQFF
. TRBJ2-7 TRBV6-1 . TGTGCCAGCTTCAAAGGGCAGGGCTTTTCCTACGAGCAGTACTTC CASFKGQGFSYEQYF
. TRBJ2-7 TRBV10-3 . TGTGCCATCAGTGATCGGACTACCATGGGGGAGCAGTACTTC CAISDRTTMGEQYF
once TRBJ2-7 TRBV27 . TGTGCCAGCAGTTTAAGTCGAGGAGAGACGTACCGCTACGAGCAGTACTTC CASSLSRGETYRYEQYF
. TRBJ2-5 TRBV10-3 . TGTGCCATCAGCCGGGCTCAACCCGCGGCCCAGTACTTC CAISRAQPAAQYF
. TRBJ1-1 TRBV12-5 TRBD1 TGTGCTAGTGGTCCTGTAACAGGGGTCAACACTGAAGCTTTCTTT CASGPVTGVNTEAFF
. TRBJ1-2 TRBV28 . TGTGCCAGCAGATACACTCAGGCGTCCCGCGGCTACACCTTC CASRYTQASRGYTF
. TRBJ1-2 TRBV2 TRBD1 TGTGCCAGCTCCCCGGGACAGGGAATGGGGTATGGCTACACCTTC CASSPGQGMGYGYTF
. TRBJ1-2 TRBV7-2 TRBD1 TGTGCCGGCAGCTCCGGACAGGGCTATGGCTACACCTTC CAGSSGQGYGYTF
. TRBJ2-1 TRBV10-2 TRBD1 TGCGCCAGCAGCCGGGACAGGGGTGGCAATGAGCAGTTCTTC CASSRDRGGNEQFF
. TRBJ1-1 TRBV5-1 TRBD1 TGCGCCAGCAGCGTAGGGACAGTCGATCCACACACTGAAGCTTTCTTT CASSVGTVDPHTEAFF
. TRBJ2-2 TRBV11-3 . TGTGCCAGCAGCTCGCGGGACCTGAACACCGGGGAGCTGTTTTTT CASSSRDLNTGELFF
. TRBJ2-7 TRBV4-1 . TGCGCCAGCAGCCAAGTTGAACCCTACGAGCAGTACTTC CASSQVEPYEQYF